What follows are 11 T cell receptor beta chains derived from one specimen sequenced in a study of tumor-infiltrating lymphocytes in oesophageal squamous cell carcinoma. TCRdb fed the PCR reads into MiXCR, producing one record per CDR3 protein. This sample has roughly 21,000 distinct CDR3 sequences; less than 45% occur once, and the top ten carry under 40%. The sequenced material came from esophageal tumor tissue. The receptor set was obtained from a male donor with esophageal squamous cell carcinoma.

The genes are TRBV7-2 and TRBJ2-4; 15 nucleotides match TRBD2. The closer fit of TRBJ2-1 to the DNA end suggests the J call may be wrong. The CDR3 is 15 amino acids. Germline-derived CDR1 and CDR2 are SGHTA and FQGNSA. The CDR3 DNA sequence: TGTGCCAGCAGCCGGGGACTAGCGGGAGGAAGTGAGCAGTTCTTC. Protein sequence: CASSRGLAGGSEQFF.

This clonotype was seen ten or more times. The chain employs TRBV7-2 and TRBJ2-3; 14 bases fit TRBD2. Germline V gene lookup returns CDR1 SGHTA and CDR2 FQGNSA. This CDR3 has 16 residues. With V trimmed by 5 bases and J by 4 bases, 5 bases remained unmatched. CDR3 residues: CASSTRLAGGSDTQYF. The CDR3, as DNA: TGTGCCAGCAGCACCCGACTAGCGGGAGGGTCAGATACGCAGTATTTT.

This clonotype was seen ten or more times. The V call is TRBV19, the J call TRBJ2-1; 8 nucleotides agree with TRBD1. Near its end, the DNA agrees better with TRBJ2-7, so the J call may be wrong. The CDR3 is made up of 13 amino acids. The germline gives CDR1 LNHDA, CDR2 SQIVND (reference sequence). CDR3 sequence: CASRGQVWTEQYF. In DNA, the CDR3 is TGTGCCAGTAGGGGACAGGTCTGGACCGAGCAGTACTTC.

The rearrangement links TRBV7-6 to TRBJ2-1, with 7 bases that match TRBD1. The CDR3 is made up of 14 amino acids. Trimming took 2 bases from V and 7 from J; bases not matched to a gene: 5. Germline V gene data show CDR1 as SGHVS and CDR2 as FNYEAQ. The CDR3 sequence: CASSLTQGENEQFF. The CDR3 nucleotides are TGTGCCAGCAGCTTAACCCAGGGGGAAAATGAGCAGTTCTTC. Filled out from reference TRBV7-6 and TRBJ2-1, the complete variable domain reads GAGVSQSPRYKVTKRGQDVALRCDPISGHVSLYWYRQALGQGPEFLTYFNYEAQQDKSGLPNDRFSAERPEGSISTLTIQRTEQRDSAMYRCASSLTQGENEQFFGPGTRLTVL.

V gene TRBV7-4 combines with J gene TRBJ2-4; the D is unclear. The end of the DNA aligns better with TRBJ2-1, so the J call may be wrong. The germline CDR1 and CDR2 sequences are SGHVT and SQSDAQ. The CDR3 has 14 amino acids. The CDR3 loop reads CASSFWLAYNEQFF. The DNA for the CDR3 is TGTGCCAGCAGCTTCTGGCTGGCCTACAATGAGCAGTTCTTC.

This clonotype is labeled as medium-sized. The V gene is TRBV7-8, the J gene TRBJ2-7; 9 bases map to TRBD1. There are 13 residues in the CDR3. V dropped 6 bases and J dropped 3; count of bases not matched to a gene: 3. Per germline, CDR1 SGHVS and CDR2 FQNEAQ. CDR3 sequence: CASRRDRDYEQYF. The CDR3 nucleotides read TGTGCCAGCAGAAGGGACAGGGACTACGAGCAGTACTTC.

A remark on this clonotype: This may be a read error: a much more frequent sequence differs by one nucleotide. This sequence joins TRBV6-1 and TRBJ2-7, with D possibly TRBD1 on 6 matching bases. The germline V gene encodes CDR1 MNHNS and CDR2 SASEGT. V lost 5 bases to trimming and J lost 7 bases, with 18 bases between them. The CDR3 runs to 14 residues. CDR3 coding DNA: TGTGCCAGCAGTACACTGGACAGCTACAATGAGCAGTACTTC. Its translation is CASSTLDSYNEQYF.

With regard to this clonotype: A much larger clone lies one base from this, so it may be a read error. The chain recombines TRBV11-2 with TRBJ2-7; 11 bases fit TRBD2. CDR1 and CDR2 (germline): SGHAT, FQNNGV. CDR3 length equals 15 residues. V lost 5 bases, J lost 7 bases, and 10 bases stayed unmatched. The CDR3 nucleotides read TGTGCCAGCAGCCTGGGGACTAGCGGTTACAATGAGCAGTACTTC. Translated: CASSLGTSGYNEQYF.

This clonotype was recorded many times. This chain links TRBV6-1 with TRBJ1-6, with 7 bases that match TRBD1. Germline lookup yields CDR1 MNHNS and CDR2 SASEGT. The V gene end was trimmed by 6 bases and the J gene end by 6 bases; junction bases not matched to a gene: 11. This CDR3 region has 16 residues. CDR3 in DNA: TGTGCCAGCAGCCACCCCCGACAGGGAAGTAATTCACCCCTCCACTTT. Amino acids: CASSHPRQGSNSPLHF.

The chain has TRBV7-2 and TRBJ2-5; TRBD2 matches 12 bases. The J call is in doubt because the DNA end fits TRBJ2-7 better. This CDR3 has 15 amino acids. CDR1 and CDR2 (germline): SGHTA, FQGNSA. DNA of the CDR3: TGTGCCAGCAGTCCGACTAGCGGGGGCCCTCGCGAGCAGTACTTC. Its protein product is CASSPTSGGPREQYF.

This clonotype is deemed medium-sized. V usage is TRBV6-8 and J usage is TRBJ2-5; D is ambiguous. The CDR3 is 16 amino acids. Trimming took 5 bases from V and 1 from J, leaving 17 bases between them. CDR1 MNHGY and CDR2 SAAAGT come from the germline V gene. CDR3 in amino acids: CASSQWANQLQETQYF. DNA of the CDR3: TGTGCCAGCAGTCAATGGGCGAACCAGCTCCAAGAGACCCAGTACTTC.